This T cell receptor (beta chain) was obtained from a study of response to subunit inactivated influenza vaccine. Findings and limits, study-wide: Researchers suggested that each seasonal influenza vaccination recruits few new T cells.

This clonotype was found a few times. No antigen is known for it. TCRdb itself ran the RT-PCR reads through MiXCR, one entry per CDR3 protein. The sample lists around 530,000 distinct CDR3 sequences, about 12% occurring once. The V gene's germline CDR1 is DFQATT and CDR2 SNEGSKA (reference sequence). The germline V and J ends were trimmed by 0 bases and 5 bases, with 17 bases remaining between them. The CDR3 runs 15 residues. The J gene is TRBJ2-7, the V gene TRBV20-1; D gene ambiguous. Sequencing used PBMCs from blood, obtained on the day of vaccination. The clonotype comes from a man between 50 and 59 years old who received an inactivated influenza vaccine. The CDR3 protein is CSARDAPRDTDEQYF. CDR3 nucleotide sequence: TGCAGTGCTAGAGATGCCCCTCGTGACACCGACGAGCAGTACTTC.